Sequencing of this TCR beta chain was carried out in a study of cytomegalovirus exposure and HLA in healthy donors. The CDR3 covers 16 residues. After removal of 5 bases from V and 9 bases from J, the junction contained 12 bases not matched to a gene. Germline CDR1 is MDHEN and CDR2 is SYDVKM. The primer mix had 60 Vbeta and 13 Jbeta primers. Sequencing used immunoSEQ multiplex PCR; TCRdb keeps in-frame clones, though not all of them. The table includes 100,000 or so clones, 65% to 85% detected once. The clonotype was recovered from a man younger than 30 in good health and CMV-seronegative. Sequenced material: PBMCs. This sequence joins TRBV28 and TRBJ2-1; 11 bases are shared with TRBD1. CDR3 nucleotide sequence: TGTGCCAGCAGTCTCGGACAGGGGGCTTTAGAAGGTGAGCAGTTCTTC. Its protein is CASSLGQGALEGEQFF.